A selection of T cell receptor beta chains follows, all from one sample in a study of blood T cell repertoires in COVID-19. Sequencing used immunoSEQ multiplex PCR; TCRdb keeps in-frame clones, though not all of them. The data show 100,000 or so clones, with roughly 78% seen just once and roughly 14% held by the top ten. Sequencing was performed on peripheral blood. All receptors come from a woman aged 80 or over with acute or convalescent COVID-19. CDR3s include the opening cysteine and the closing phenylalanine or tryptophan. D genes are given only for firm matches. Rows may omit the clone size; those that give it use once, few, many or a size class.

TRBJ2-3,TRBV12-3/TRBV12-4,NA,TRBD2,TGTGCCAGCTCCGGGGGGGTCACAGATACGCAGTATTTT,CASSGGVTDTQYF
TRBJ2-7,TRBV5-1,NA,NA,TGCGCCAGCAGCATCCCTGACAGGGAGCAGTACTTC,CASSIPDREQYF
TRBJ1-1,TRBV12-3/TRBV12-4,NA,NA,TGTGCCAGCAGTCCGCCAGGGGTGACTGAAGCTTTCTTT,CASSPPGVTEAFF
TRBJ2-1,TRBV11-2,NA,NA,TGTGCCAGCAGTCTGACTAGTTGGCAGTTCTTC,CASSLTSWQFF
TRBJ2-5,TRBV29-1,NA,NA,TGCAGCGTTGAAGACAGGAGGTACCAAGAGACCCAGTACTTC,CSVEDRRYQETQYF
TRBJ2-6,TRBV5-1,NA,NA,TGCGCCAGCAGCTTGGGGCAGTATGTTCGGGCCAACGTCCTGACTTTC,CASSLGQYVRANVLTF
TRBJ1-4,TRBV4-1,NA,TRBD1,TGCGCCAGCAGCCAAGTATGGGGTGAAAGGGGGCGTGAAAAACTGTTTTTT,CASSQVWGERGREKLFF
TRBJ1-2,TRBV5-8,few,NA,TGTGCCAGCAGCTTGGGAGGGGGCTATGGCTACACCTTC,CASSLGGGYGYTF
TRBJ2-3,TRBV28,once,NA,TGTGCCAGCAGGATCTCGGGGCGGGGTACGCAGTATTTT,CASRISGRGTQYF
TRBJ2-5,TRBV19,NA,TRBD1,TGTGCCAGTAGTACGGGGAACAGGGGTAAAGAAGAGACCCAGTACTTC,CASSTGNRGKEETQYF
TRBJ2-3,TRBV27,NA,TRBD2,TGTGCCAGCAGTCAAGGACTAGCGGGGGGAACTAGCACAGATACGCAGTATTTT,CASSQGLAGGTSTDTQYF
TRBJ2-7,TRBV6-5,NA,TRBD1,TGTGCCAGCAGTCCCTCGACAGGGGGCATGTACGAGCAGTACTTC,CASSPSTGGMYEQYF
TRBJ1-6,TRBV9,few,NA,TGTGCCAGCAGCCCAAGGGACACCCTAAATTCACCCCTCCACTTT,CASSPRDTLNSPLHF
TRBJ1-4,TRBV14,NA,NA,TGTGCCAGCAGCCTCTTTGGAGATGAAAAACTGTTTTTT,CASSLFGDEKLFF
TRBJ1-1,TRBV19,NA,NA,TGTGCCAGTAGTATAGGGGCAGGGGCGAACACTGAAGCTTTCTTT,CASSIGAGANTEAFF